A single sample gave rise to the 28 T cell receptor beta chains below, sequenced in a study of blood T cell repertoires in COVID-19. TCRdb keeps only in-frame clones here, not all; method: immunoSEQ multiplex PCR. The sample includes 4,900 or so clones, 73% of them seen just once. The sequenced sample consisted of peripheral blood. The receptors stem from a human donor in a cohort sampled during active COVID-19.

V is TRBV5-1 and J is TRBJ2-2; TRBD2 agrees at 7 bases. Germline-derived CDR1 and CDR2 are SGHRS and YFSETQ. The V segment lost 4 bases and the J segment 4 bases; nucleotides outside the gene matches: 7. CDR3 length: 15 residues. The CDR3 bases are TGCGCCAGCAGCATTCTAGCGGACCGCACCGGGGAGCTGTTTTTT. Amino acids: CASSILADRTGELFF.

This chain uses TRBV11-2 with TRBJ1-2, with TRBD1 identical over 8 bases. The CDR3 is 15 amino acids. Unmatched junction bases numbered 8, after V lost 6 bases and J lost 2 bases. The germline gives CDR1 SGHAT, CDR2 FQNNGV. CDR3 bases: TGTGCCAGCAGACCCAAGACAGGGGTCAACTATGGCTACACCTTC. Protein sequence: CASRPKTGVNYGYTF.

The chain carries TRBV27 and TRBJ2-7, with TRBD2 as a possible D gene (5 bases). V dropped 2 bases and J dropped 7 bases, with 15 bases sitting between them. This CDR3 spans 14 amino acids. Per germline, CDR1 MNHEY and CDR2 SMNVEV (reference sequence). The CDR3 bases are TGTGCCAGCAGTTTAGACGGGGTGAACGTTGAGCAGTACTTC. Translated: CASSLDGVNVEQYF.

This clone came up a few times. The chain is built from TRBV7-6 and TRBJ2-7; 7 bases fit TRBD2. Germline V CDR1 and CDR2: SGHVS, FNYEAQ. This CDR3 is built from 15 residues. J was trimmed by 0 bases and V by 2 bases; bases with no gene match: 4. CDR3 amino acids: CASSLRLAPSYEQYF. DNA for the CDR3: TGTGCCAGCAGCTTAAGACTAGCCCCCTCCTACGAGCAGTACTTC.

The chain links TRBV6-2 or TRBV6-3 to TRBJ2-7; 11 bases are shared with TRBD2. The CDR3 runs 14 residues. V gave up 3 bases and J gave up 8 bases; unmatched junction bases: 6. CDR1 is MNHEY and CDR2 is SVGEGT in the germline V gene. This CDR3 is CASSYTSGGYQQYF. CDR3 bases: TGTGCCAGCAGTTATACTAGCGGGGGTTATCAGCAGTACTTC.

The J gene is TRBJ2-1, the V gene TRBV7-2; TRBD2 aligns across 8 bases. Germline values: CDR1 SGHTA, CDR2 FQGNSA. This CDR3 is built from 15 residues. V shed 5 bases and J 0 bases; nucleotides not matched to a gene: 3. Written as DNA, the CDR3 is TGTGCCAGCAGCCGGGGGGGGAGCTCCTACAATGAGCAGTTCTTC. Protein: CASSRGGSSYNEQFF.

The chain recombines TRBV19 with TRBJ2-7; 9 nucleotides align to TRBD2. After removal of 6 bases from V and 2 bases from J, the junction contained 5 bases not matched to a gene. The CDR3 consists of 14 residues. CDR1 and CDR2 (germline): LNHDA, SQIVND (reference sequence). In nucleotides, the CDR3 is TGTGCCAGTAGCTTGACTAGCGGACCCTACGAGCAGTACTTC. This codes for CASSLTSGPYEQYF.

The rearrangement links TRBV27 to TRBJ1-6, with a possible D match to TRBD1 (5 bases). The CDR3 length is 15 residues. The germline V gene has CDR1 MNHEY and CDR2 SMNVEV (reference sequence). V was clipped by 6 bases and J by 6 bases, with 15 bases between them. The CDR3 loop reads CASSFGGVTNSPLHF. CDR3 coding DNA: TGTGCCAGCAGCTTCGGGGGGGTAACTAATTCACCCCTCCACTTT.

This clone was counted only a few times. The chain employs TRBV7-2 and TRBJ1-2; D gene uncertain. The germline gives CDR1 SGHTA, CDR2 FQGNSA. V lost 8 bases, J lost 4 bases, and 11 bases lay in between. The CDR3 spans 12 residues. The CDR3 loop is CASRTSGYGYTF. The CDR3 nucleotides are TGTGCCAGCCGAACGTCAGGCTATGGCTACACCTTC.

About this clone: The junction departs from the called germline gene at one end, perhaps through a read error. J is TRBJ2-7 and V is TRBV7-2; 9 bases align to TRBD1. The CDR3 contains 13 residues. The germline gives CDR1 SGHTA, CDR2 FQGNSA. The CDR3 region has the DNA TGTGCCAGCAGCTACCGGGACAGGGACCCACAGGACTTC. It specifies CASSYRDRDPQDF.

The CDR3 sequence: CASKRSNSPNYGYTF. In DNA, the CDR3 is TGTGCCAGCAAAAGAAGCAACTCCCCTAACTATGGCTACACCTTC. The chain combines TRBV6-4 with TRBJ1-2, with D uncertain. In germline, CDR1 is MRHNA, CDR2 SNTAGT. V lost 7 bases to trimming and J lost 0 bases, with 15 bases between them. This CDR3 has 15 residues.

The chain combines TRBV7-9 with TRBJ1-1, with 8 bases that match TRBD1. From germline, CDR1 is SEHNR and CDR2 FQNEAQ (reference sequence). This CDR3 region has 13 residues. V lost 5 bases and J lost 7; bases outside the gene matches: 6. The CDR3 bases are TGTGCCAGCAGCGTCAGGGGGCGAGATGAAGCTTTCTTT. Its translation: CASSVRGRDEAFF.

CDR3 loop: CASAEQGGGYNEQFF. The CDR3 DNA reads TGTGCCAGCGCTGAACAGGGCGGGGGTTACAATGAGCAGTTCTTC. The chain couples TRBV7-2 to TRBJ2-1, with D possibly being TRBD2 (7 bases). Looked up from germline, CDR1 is SGHTA and CDR2 is FQGNSA. The CDR3 is made up of 15 amino acids. Between the trimmed V and J ends, which lost 8 bases and 4 bases, there was a span of 18 bases. The full variable domain, with the rest looked up from reference TRBV7-2 and TRBJ2-1, is GAGVSQSPSNKVTEKGKDVELRCDPISGHTALYWYRQSLGQGLEFLIYFQGNSAPDKSGLPSDRFSAERTGGSVSTLTIQRTQQEDSAVYLCASAEQGGGYNEQFFGPGTRLTVL.

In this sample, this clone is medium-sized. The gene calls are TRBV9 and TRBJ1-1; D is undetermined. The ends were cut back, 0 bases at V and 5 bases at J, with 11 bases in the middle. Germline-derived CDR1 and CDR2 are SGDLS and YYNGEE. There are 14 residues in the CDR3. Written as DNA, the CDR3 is TGTGCCAGCAGCGTAGTTGAGGGATGGACTGAAGCTTTCTTT. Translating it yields CASSVVEGWTEAFF.

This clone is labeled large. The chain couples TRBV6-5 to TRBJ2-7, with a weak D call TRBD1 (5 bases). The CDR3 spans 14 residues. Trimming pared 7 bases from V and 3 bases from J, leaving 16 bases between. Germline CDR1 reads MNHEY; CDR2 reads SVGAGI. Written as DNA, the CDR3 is TGTGCCAGCAAGGGGTCAGTAAGGGGCTACGAGCAGTACTTC. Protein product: CASKGSVRGYEQYF.

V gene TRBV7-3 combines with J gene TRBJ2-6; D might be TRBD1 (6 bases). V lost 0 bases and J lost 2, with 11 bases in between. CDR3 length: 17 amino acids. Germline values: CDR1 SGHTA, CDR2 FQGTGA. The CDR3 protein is CASSLTLAGAGANVLTF. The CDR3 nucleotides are TGTGCCAGCAGCTTAACGTTGGCAGGGGCTGGGGCCAACGTCCTGACTTTC.

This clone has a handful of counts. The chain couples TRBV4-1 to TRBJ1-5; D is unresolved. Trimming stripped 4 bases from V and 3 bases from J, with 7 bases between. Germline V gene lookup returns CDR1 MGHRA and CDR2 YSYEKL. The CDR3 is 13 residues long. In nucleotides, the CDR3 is TGCGCCAGCAGCCCCCTACCCAATCAGCCCCAGCATTTT. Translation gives CASSPLPNQPQHF.

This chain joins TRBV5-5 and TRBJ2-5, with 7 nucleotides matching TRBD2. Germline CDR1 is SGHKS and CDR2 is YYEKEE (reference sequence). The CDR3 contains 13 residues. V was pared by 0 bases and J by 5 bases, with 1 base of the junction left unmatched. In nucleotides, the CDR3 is TGTGCCAGCAGCTTGGTGCGGGGGGAGACCCAGTACTTC. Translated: CASSLVRGETQYF.

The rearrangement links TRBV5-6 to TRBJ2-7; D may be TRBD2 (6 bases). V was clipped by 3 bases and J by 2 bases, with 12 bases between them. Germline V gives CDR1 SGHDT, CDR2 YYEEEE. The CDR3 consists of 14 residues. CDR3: CASSSPGLTYEQYF. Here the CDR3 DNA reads TGTGCCAGCAGCTCACCGGGACTGACCTACGAGCAGTACTTC. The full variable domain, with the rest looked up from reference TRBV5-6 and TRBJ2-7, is DAGVTQSPTHLIKTRGQQVTLRCSPKSGHDTVSWYQQALGQGPQFIFQYYEEEERQRGNFPDRFSGHQFPNYSSELNVNALLLGDSALYLCASSSPGLTYEQYFGPGTRLTVT.

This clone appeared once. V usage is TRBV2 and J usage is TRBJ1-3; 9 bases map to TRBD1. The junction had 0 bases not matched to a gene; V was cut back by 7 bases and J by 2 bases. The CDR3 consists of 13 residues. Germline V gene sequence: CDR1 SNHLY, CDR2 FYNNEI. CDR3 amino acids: CASNRGPGNTIYF. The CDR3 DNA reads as TGTGCCAGCAACAGGGGGCCTGGAAACACCATATATTTT.

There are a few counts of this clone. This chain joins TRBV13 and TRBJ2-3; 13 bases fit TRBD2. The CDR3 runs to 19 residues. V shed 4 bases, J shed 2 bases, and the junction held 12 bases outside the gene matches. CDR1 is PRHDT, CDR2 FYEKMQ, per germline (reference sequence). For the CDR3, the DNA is TGTGCCAGCAGCTCACAACCCTGGACTAGCGGGGGTTCCACAGATACGCAGTATTTT. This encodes CASSSQPWTSGGSTDTQYF.

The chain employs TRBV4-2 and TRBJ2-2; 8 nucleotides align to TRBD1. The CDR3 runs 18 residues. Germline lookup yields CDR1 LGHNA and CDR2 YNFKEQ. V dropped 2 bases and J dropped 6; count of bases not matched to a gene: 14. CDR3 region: CASSQRTGFGLGAGELFF. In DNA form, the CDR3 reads TGTGCCAGCAGCCAAAGGACAGGGTTCGGGTTAGGCGCCGGGGAGCTGTTTTTT.

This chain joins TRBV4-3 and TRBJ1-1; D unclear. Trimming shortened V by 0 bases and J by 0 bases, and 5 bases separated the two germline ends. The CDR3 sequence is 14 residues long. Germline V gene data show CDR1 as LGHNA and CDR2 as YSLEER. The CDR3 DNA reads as TGCGCCAGCAGCCAAGACAGGATGAACACTGAAGCTTTCTTT. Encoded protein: CASSQDRMNTEAFF.

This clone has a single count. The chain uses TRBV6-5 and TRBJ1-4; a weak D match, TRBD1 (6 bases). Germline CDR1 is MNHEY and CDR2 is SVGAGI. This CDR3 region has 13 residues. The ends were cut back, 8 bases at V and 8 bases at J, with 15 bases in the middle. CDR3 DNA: TGTGCCAGCCAAAGGACAGCTGGAGAAAAACTGTTTTTT. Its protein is CASQRTAGEKLFF.

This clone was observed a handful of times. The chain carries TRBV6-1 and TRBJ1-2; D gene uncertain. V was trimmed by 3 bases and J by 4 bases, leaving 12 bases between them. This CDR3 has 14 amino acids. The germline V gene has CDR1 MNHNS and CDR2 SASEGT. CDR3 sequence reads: CASSEGAGSYGYTF. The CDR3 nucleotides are TGTGCCAGCAGTGAGGGAGCAGGCAGCTATGGCTACACCTTC.

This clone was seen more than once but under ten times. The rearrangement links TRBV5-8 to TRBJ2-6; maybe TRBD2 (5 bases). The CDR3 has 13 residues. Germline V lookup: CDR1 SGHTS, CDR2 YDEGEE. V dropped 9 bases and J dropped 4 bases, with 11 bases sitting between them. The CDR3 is CATAGLGANVLTF. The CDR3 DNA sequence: TGTGCCACCGCGGGTCTGGGGGCCAACGTCCTGACTTTC.

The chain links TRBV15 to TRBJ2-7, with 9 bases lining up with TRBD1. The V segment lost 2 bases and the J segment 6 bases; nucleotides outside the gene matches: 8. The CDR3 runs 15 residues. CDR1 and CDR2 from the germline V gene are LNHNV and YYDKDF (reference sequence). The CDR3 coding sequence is TGTGCCACCAGCAGAAAAGGGACAGGGACGGCCGAGCAGTACTTC. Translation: CATSRKGTGTAEQYF.

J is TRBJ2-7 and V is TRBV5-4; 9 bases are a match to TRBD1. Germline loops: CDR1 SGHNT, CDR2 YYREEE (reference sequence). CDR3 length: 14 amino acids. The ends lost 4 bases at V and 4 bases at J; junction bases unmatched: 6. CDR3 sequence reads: CASSIGQGPYEQYF. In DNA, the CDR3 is TGTGCCAGCAGCATCGGACAGGGGCCGTACGAGCAGTACTTC. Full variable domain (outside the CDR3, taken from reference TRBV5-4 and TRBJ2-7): ETGVTQSPTHLIKTRGQQVTLRCSSQSGHNTVSWYQQALGQGPQFIFQYYREEENGRGNFPPRFSGLQFPNYSSELNVNALELDDSALYLCASSIGQGPYEQYFGPGTRLTVT.